The T cell receptor beta chain described here comes from a study of human T cells and chemical hapten exposure. Study-wide results and caveats: The study found that DPC sensitization did not change TCRs above 1 in 1000 frequency.

TCRdb analysed the RACE reads with MiXCR anew, one entry per CDR3 protein. The sample records about 140,000 distinct CDR3 sequences, about 12% being singletons. Germline V lookup: CDR1 SGHRS, CDR2 YFSETQ. The ends were cut back, 0 bases at V and 1 base at J, with 23 bases in the middle. CDR3 size: 19 residues. As to time point: patch test 2, 6 weeks after DPC sensitization. Regarding treatment: therapeutic diphenylcyclopropenone sensitization with weekly scalp DPC. Turning to this clonotype: Its antigen is not known.

The chain is built from TRBV5-1 and TRBJ2-7, with D possibly being TRBD1 or TRBD2 (6 bases each). The sequences come from whole blood, collected in connection with sensitization to the hapten diphenylcyclopropenone (DPC). The sequence came from a woman aged 45-65 years with alopecia areata. Some clones in this sample may be carry-over from other donors' samples. The CDR3 here is CASSLARPRLADSSYEQYF. The CDR3 DNA follows: TGCGCCAGCAGCTTGGCTCGCCCCCGATTAGCGGACAGTTCCTACGAGCAGTACTTC.